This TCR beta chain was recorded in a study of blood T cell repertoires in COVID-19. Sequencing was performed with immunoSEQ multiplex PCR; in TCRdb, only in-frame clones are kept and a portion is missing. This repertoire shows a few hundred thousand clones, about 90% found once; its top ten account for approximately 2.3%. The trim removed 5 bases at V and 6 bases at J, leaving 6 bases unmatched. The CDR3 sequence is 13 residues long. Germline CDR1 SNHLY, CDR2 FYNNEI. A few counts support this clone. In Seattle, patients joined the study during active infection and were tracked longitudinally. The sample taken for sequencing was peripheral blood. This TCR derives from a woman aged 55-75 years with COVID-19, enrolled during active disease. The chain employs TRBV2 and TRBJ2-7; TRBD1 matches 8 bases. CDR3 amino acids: CASSRGGQGEQYF. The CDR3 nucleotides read TGTGCCAGCAGTAGGGGCGGACAGGGCGAGCAGTACTTC.